This T cell receptor beta chain emerged from a study of T cells expressing NK-cell markers. Across the whole study: Beta-chain profiling covered CD3+CD56+NKG2C+, CD3+CD56+NKG2C- and CD3+CD56-NKG2C+ sorted subsets.

Findings of the study overall: More than 5 of the donors carried dominant NKG2C+ clonotypes that took up about 1.0-7.0% of their CD8+ T cells.

The CDR3 totals 15 residues. Germline values: CDR1 SGHVS, CDR2 FQNEAQ. Comments on this clonotype: Its antigen is as yet unknown.

TCRdb re-called the 5' RACE reads and gives one entry per CDR3 protein, without DNA. The sample table sets out 350,000 to 400,000 distinct CDR3 sequences. Sequencing used blood T cells: a sorted CD56 or NKG2C T cell subset, CD4+ or CD8+ T cells, or bulk PBMC T cells (not recorded which). The V gene is TRBV7-8, the J gene TRBJ2-1. This clonotype originated in a woman aged 50 to 65 in good health. The chain's CDR3 is CASSSTTSSYNEQFF.